This T cell receptor (beta chain) was sequenced in a study of OX40 agonist ivuxolimab in advanced cancers. Study-level background: Ivuxolimab, which targeted the costimulatory receptor OX40 (CD134), was an agonistic, fully human IgG2 monoclonal antibody. Intravenous ivuxolimab was administered to patients every 2 weeks at six dose levels: 0.01, 0.1, 0.3, 1.5, 3 and 10 mg/kg. Among the 50 to 55 dose-escalation patients, about 19 had hepatocellular carcinoma, approximately 15 melanoma, 9 renal cell carcinoma and 9 head and neck cancer. In the dose-escalation cohort, 82.7% of patients were male, and the mean age was 60 years with a range of 23 to 79. Patients were allowed to have had prior anti-PD-1, anti-PD-L1 or anti-CTLA-4 therapy, and about 40% of the dose-escalation patients had been treated with checkpoint inhibitors. Partial responses occurred in three dose-escalation patients: two with cutaneous melanoma and one with hepatocellular carcinoma. The point of sequencing TCRbeta in the periphery was to test whether ivuxolimab changed TCR sequence diversity and drove clonal T-cell expansion. The paper describes the monotherapy dose-escalation part (N of about 57 patients) of the phase I trial of ivuxolimab.

As to this clone: Its recognized antigen is unknown. Base qualities are not recorded, but no much larger clone differs from it by a single base.

The trial excluded patients who had a history of autoimmune disease or were on systemic immunosuppression. Peripheral blood for TCR sequencing was collected from all dose cohorts at baseline, on cycle 4 day 1, and on cycle 7 day 1. The samples were drawn from a first-in-human, open-label, multicenter phase I dose-escalation trial of ivuxolimab. Adults with locally advanced or metastatic melanoma, renal cell carcinoma, hepatocellular carcinoma or head and neck squamous cell carcinoma were enrolled in the trial. CD4+ and CD8+ T cells were sorted separately from peripheral blood before TCR sequencing. V lost 5 bases and J lost 6 bases, and the count of bases not matched to a germline gene is 6. CDR3 length: 15 amino acids, cysteine to phenylalanine. Of all the DNA, just the CDR3 is kept, 45 bases in frame from base 1. CDR1 SGHTA and CDR2 FQGTGA were looked up in the germline V gene. What the authors observed across the whole study: On average, CD8+ T cells showed more expanded clones than CD4+ T cells after ivuxolimab. Low levels of normalized T-cell clonal expansion were also seen in some nonresponding patients. Antigen specificity was not determined for the clonally expanded peripheral T cells. In the 0.1-3.0 mg/kg groups, partial responders had among the lowest normalized peripheral clonal expansion, particularly in CD8+ T cells. At doses of 0.1 to 3.0 mg/kg, clonal expansion of both CD4+ and CD8+ blood T cells was observed from baseline to week 6.

To sequence the TCRbeta CDR3 region, genomic DNA was isolated from the sorted cells. The immunoSEQ Assay was used to sequence the TCRbeta CDR3 regions. TCRdb obtained this table from immuneACCESS and retained in-frame rearrangements with V and J assigned. These tables miss some clones; where compared with another copy, unresolved V genes account for less than half of the shortfall, and the remainder is unexplained. For this sample there are fewer than 70,000 clones; roughly 89% appear just once. The ten largest clonotypes hold approximately 0.61% of the sample. The sequenced sample was CD4+ or CD8+ T cells sorted from blood, obtained in a trial of the OX40 agonist ivuxolimab. The sequence derives from an adult with an advanced solid tumor such as melanoma, head and neck, liver or kidney cancer. The V and J segments used are TRBV7-3 and TRBJ2-2, with 10 central nucleotides matching TRBD1. The DNA sequence reads TGTGCCAGCAGCCAGGAAGGACAGGGGGCCGGGGAGCTGTTTTTT. Its coded protein is CASSQEGQGAGELFF.